This T cell receptor beta chain was observed in a study of blood T cell repertoires in COVID-19. Sequencing was performed with immunoSEQ multiplex PCR; in TCRdb, only in-frame clones are kept and a portion is missing. Found here are under 65,000 clones, 89% of them singletons; the top ten hold 2.2%. Germline V gene sequence: CDR1 SNHLY, CDR2 FYNNEI. With V trimmed by 3 bases and J by 4 bases, 7 bases remained unmatched. The CDR3 runs to 16 residues. The sequence was collected from a human donor in a cohort sampled during active COVID-19. The sample consisted of peripheral blood. This chain links TRBV2 with TRBJ2-5; TRBD2 matches at 11 bases. The CDR3 sequence: CASSDILAGGSETQYF. The CDR3 coding sequence is TGTGCCAGCAGTGATATCCTAGCGGGAGGATCAGAGACCCAGTACTTC.